The 21 T cell receptor beta chains presented below share a single source sample, sequenced in a study of blood T cell repertoires in COVID-19. Sequencing used immunoSEQ multiplex PCR; TCRdb keeps in-frame clones, though not all of them. The sample includes some 210,000 clones, more than 75% of them seen just once. Sequenced sample: peripheral blood. These receptors all come from a woman aged 40-49 years with acute or convalescent COVID-19.

This clone turned up a few times. The chain carries TRBV7-7 and TRBJ2-1; 7 nucleotides match TRBD2. The CDR3 totals 16 residues. CDR1 SSHAT and CDR2 FNYEAQ come from the germline V gene (reference sequence). The ends lost 0 bases at V and 3 bases at J; junction bases unmatched: 5. The CDR3 DNA is TGTGCCAGCAGCTTAGCTCTTTCTAGCGGCTACAATGAGCAGTTCTTC. Amino acids: CASSLALSSGYNEQFF. The full variable domain, with the rest looked up from reference TRBV7-7 and TRBJ2-1, is GAGVSQSPRYKVTKRGQDVTLRCDPISSHATLYWYQQALGQGPEFLTYFNYEAQPDKSGLPSDRFSAERPEGSISTLTIQRTEQRDSAMYRCASSLALSSGYNEQFFGPGTRLTVL.

The chain joins TRBV3-1 (or the pseudogene TRBV3-2) to TRBJ1-3, with D perhaps matching TRBD1 (5 bases). Trimming pared 4 bases from V and 5 bases from J, leaving 15 bases between. The CDR3 is 15 amino acids. Germline V gene lookup returns CDR1 LGHDT and CDR2 YNNKEL (reference sequence). The CDR3 DNA reads TGTGCCAGCAGCCTGGTGGGGGGGAGCCGAAACACCATATATTTT. This encodes CASSLVGGSRNTIYF.

The chain has TRBV6-5 and TRBJ2-7; 8 nucleotides line up with TRBD1. Germline values: CDR1 MNHEY, CDR2 SVGAGI. With 5 bases clipped from V and 1 base from J, the junction kept 4 bases outside the gene matches. The length of the CDR3 is 14 residues. The CDR3 DNA follows: TGTGCCAGCAGTCTGGGACAGGAGTCCTACGAGCAGTACTTC. Translating gives CASSLGQESYEQYF.

This clone appeared once. The chain joins TRBV6-4 to TRBJ2-3, with 10 positions matching TRBD1. Germline-derived CDR1 and CDR2 are MRHNA and SNTAGT. The CDR3 sequence is 16 residues long. V shed 4 bases, J shed 7 bases, and the junction held 11 bases outside the gene matches. The CDR3 reads CASSATGTGVLNTQYF. Written as DNA, the CDR3 is TGTGCCAGCAGTGCCACCGGGACAGGGGTACTTAATACGCAGTATTTT.

V is TRBV11-2 and J is TRBJ2-1; weak D call: TRBD2 (5 bases). The germline V and J ends were trimmed by 5 bases and 8 bases, with 16 bases remaining between them. The germline CDR1 and CDR2 sequences are SGHAT and FQNNGV. CDR3 length: 14 residues. The CDR3 sequence: CASSLTWTSDEQFF. For the CDR3, the DNA is TGTGCCAGCAGCCTCACCTGGACTTCGGATGAGCAGTTCTTC.

This clone was seen a few times. The chain recombines TRBV30 with TRBJ2-3; D call uncertain. This CDR3 contains 11 residues. Trimming shortened V by 1 base and J by 7 bases, and 6 bases separated the two germline ends. CDR1 is GTSNPN, CDR2 SVGIG, per germline (reference sequence). This CDR3 reads CAWSGENTQYF. CDR3 sequence (DNA): TGTGCCTGGAGTGGCGAGAATACGCAGTATTTT.

The CDR3 spells CASSQMPRDEQFF. As DNA, the CDR3 is TGTGCCAGCAGCCAAATGCCCAGGGATGAGCAGTTCTTC. The chain recombines TRBV4-2 with TRBJ2-1; possibly TRBD1 for D (5 bases). This CDR3 contains 13 residues. The germline V and J ends were trimmed by 2 bases and 8 bases, with 10 bases remaining between them. Germline lookup yields CDR1 LGHNA and CDR2 YNFKEQ.

The chain combines TRBV12-3 or TRBV12-4 with TRBJ2-1, with 8 bases lining up with TRBD1. The CDR3 length is 12 residues. V was clipped by 7 bases and J by 9 bases; unmatched bases: 5. CDR3 protein: CASKVGTGEQFF. In DNA form, the CDR3 reads TGTGCCAGCAAAGTGGGGACAGGTGAGCAGTTCTTC.

The rearrangement links TRBV6-6 to TRBJ2-3; 11 positions match TRBD2. The junction had 8 bases not matched to a gene; V was cut back by 5 bases and J by 4 bases. The CDR3 spans 16 residues. Germline V gene lookup returns CDR1 MNHNY and CDR2 SVGAGI (reference sequence). The CDR3 DNA follows: TGTGCCAGCAGTCTTATACTAGCGGGAGAGCCAGATACGCAGTATTTT. This translates into CASSLILAGEPDTQYF.

This rearrangement joins TRBV6-1 to TRBJ1-4; D gene uncertain. CDR3 size: 15 residues. The V gene lost 2 bases and the J gene lost 0 bases, with 7 bases spanning the gap. CDR1 and CDR2 from the germline V gene are MNHNS and SASEGT. CDR3 sequence reads: CASSELDATNEKLFF. CDR3 sequence (DNA): TGTGCCAGCAGTGAATTAGATGCAACTAATGAAAAACTGTTTTTT.

This clone occurred once. This chain uses TRBV14 with TRBJ2-1, with D possibly TRBD2 on 5 matching bases. The V end lost 1 base, the J end lost 5 bases, and 12 bases lay between the germline ends. Germline CDR1 is SGHDN and CDR2 is FVKESK. The CDR3 totals 15 residues. The CDR3 DNA sequence: TGTGCCAGCAGCCAAGGGAGACTGGAGGACAATGAGCAGTTCTTC. Amino acid sequence: CASSQGRLEDNEQFF.

This clone was observed a handful of times. CDR3 residues: CTSKEGTATNEKLFF. In DNA, the CDR3 is TGCACCTCGAAAGAGGGGACAGCAACTAATGAAAAACTGTTTTTT. J is TRBJ1-4 and V is TRBV5-1; 7 bases align to TRBD1. Germline CDR1 and CDR2: SGHRS and YFSETQ. The CDR3 contains 15 residues.

This CDR3 is CSVADRAAYEQYF. Here the CDR3 DNA reads TGCAGCGTGGCAGACAGGGCGGCTTACGAGCAGTACTTC. The chain uses TRBV29-1 and TRBJ2-7, with 7 bases fitting TRBD1. Per germline, CDR1 SQVTM and CDR2 ANQGSEA. The CDR3 is 13 amino acids. V was pared by 6 bases and J by 4 bases, with 9 bases of the junction left unmatched.

With respect to this clone: The sample has other DNA sequences that encode this CDR3 too. The chain combines TRBV19 with TRBJ1-5; 7 positions agree with TRBD1. CDR1 is LNHDA, CDR2 SQIVND, per germline (reference sequence). CDR3 length equals 14 residues. Trimming took 6 bases from V and 1 from J; bases not matched to a gene: 3. The CDR3 here is CASRTGSSNQPQHF. The CDR3 coding sequence is TGTGCCAGTAGGACAGGGTCGAGCAATCAGCCCCAGCATTTT. The whole variable domain, remainder taken from reference TRBV19 and TRBJ1-5, is DGGITQSPKYLFRKEGQNVTLSCEQNLNHDAMYWYRQDPGQGLRLIYYSQIVNDFQKGDIAEGYSVSREKKESFPLTVTSAQKNPTAFYLCASRTGSSNQPQHFGDGTRLSIL.

J is TRBJ1-1 and V is TRBV27, with D possibly being TRBD1 (5 bases). CDR1 MNHEY and CDR2 SMNVEV come from the germline V gene (reference sequence). CDR3 length equals 14 residues. The V end lost 6 bases, the J end lost 3 bases, and 14 bases lay between the germline ends. CDR3 in DNA: TGTGCCAGCAGGTTAAGGGAAGGGGACACTGAAGCTTTCTTT. It is translated as CASRLREGDTEAFF.

This clone was seen only once. The V and J genes are TRBV12-3 or TRBV12-4 and TRBJ2-7; 9 nucleotides match TRBD2. Trimming cost V 3 bases and J 6 bases; bases outside gene matches: 3. CDR3 size: 13 residues. CDR3 nucleotides: TGTGCCAGCAGTTTGGCGGGAGGGCTCGAGCAGTACTTC. Protein product: CASSLAGGLEQYF.

The chain uses TRBV7-8 and TRBJ1-1; 7 bases match TRBD1. The CDR3 runs 13 residues. The V gene's germline CDR1 is SGHVS and CDR2 FQNEAQ. The ends lost 4 bases at V and 7 bases at J; junction bases unmatched: 6. The CDR3 coding sequence is TGTGCCAGCAGCTCCGGGACAGTCTTTGAAGCTTTCTTT. This codes for CASSSGTVFEAFF.

The V and J genes are TRBV24-1 and TRBJ2-3; a weak D match, TRBD1 (6 bases). CDR1 and CDR2 (germline): KGHDR, SFDVKD. V lost 9 bases and J lost 6, with 15 bases in between. The CDR3 sequence is 13 residues long. This chain's CDR3 is CATGTQGRDTQYF. The CDR3 nucleotides read TGTGCCACCGGGACACAGGGTAGGGATACGCAGTATTTT.

This sequence joins TRBV5-1 and TRBJ1-2, with D possibly TRBD1 on 5 matching bases. The CDR3 covers 14 residues. CDR1 and CDR2 (germline): SGHRS, YFSETQ. V lost 0 bases, J lost 4 bases, and 10 bases lay in between. CDR3 DNA sequence: TGCGCCAGCAGCTTGGTGGACAAATCCTATGGCTACACCTTC. The encoded protein is CASSLVDKSYGYTF.

This chain connects TRBV12-3 or TRBV12-4 to TRBJ2-7; D is ambiguous. V lost 1 base and J 4 bases, leaving 5 bases between the germline ends. This CDR3 region has 12 residues. The CDR3 loop reads CASSLVQYEQYF. The CDR3 bases are TGTGCCAGCAGTTTAGTTCAGTACGAGCAGTACTTC.

J is TRBJ2-7 and V is TRBV20-1, with TRBD2 identical over 7 bases. From germline, CDR1 is DFQATT and CDR2 SNEGSKA (reference sequence). V was clipped by 3 bases and J by 5 bases; unmatched bases: 10. This CDR3 contains 14 residues. In nucleotides, the CDR3 is TGCAGTGCTAGTCGCGGCGGGAGTGCCCACGAGCAGTACTTC. Protein: CSASRGGSAHEQYF.